These 19 T cell receptor beta chains were sequenced from one sample in a study of CD8 T cells in Susac syndrome (dated by TCRdb to the late 2010s). The library was prepared using the immunoSEQ multiplex PCR assay. RNA was extracted with the RNeasy kit and 0.5 to 1 ug was reverse transcribed using random hexamers. The public reads were reprocessed in TCRdb via fastp at Q25 and MiXCR, keeping in-frame beta chains. Rows merge per CDR3 protein into single entries with the most common DNA and genes. This sample gives roughly 160,000 distinct CDR3 sequences in total; around 94% of them show up just once. The ten largest account for roughly 0.13% of the sample. Material for sequencing was CD4+ T cells from PBMCs. These receptors all come from a human donor in good health.

The chain combines TRBV12-3 or TRBV12-4 with TRBJ2-7; D could derive from TRBD1 or TRBD2 (5 bases each). This CDR3 contains 14 residues. The V end lost 7 bases, the J end lost 0 bases, and 13 bases lay between the germline ends. The CDR3 sequence: CASTTGTVSYEQYF. CDR3 bases: TGTGCCAGCACCACCGGGACCGTCTCCTACGAGCAGTACTTC.

This chain links TRBV29-1 with TRBJ2-1; D is uncertain. CDR3 length equals 11 residues. Between the trimmed V and J ends, which lost 2 bases and 2 bases, there was a span of 1 base. Germline assignment: CDR1 SQVTM and CDR2 ANQGSEA. The CDR3 nucleotides are TGCAGCGTTGAAACCTACAATGAGCAGTTCTTC. It encodes CSVETYNEQFF.

V and J are TRBV20-1 and TRBJ1-2; TRBD1 is a possible D gene (5 bases). The CDR3 runs to 12 residues. Germline V lookup: CDR1 DFQATT, CDR2 SNEGSKA (reference sequence). The CDR3 sequence: CVAVQDGYGYTF. The CDR3 DNA is TGCGTTGCAGTACAGGACGGGTATGGCTACACCTTC.

The chain links TRBV12-3 or TRBV12-4 to TRBJ2-3; D is undetermined. V gave up 6 bases and J gave up 1 base, with 17 bases separating them. CDR3 length equals 16 residues. In nucleotides, the CDR3 is TGTGCCAGCAGCCGAAGCCTTTGGGGTGGCACAGATACGCAGTATTTT. Translation gives CASSRSLWGGTDTQYF.

This clonotype was seen a few times. The chain employs TRBV7-6 and TRBJ2-3; a weak D match, TRBD2 (6 bases). This CDR3 has 13 amino acids. Germline CDR1 is SGHVS and CDR2 is FNYEAQ. Trimming shortened V by 6 bases and J by 4 bases, and 11 bases separated the two germline ends. As DNA, the CDR3 is TGTGCCAGCAGTCGGACGGGGGCAGATACGCAGTATTTT. Its translation: CASSRTGADTQYF.

The chain is built from TRBV9 and TRBJ2-3; 7 positions match TRBD2. V dropped 3 bases and J dropped 6; count of bases not matched to a gene: 10. The CDR3 is 15 amino acids. Germline values: CDR1 SGDLS, CDR2 YYNGEE. The CDR3 coding sequence is TGTGCCAGCAGCGAGTTCTACTCCGGGAGGGATACGCAGTATTTT. It encodes CASSEFYSGRDTQYF.

The chain employs TRBV29-1 and TRBJ1-1, with a possible D match to TRBD1 (5 bases). Trimming shortened V by 7 bases and J by 3 bases, and 15 bases separated the two germline ends. The CDR3 sequence is 13 residues long. The V gene's germline CDR1 is SQVTM and CDR2 ANQGSEA. CDR3 loop: CSARGGGDTEAFF. Here the CDR3 DNA reads TGCAGCGCGAGGGGCGGCGGGGACACTGAAGCTTTCTTT.

This sequence joins TRBV11-2 and TRBJ2-5; TRBD2 aligns across 8 bases. The CDR3 is 14 residues long. V gave up 5 bases and J gave up 5 bases; unmatched junction bases: 7. The germline gives CDR1 SGHAT, CDR2 FQNNGV. CDR3 nucleotide sequence: TGTGCCAGCAGCAAAGGGACTAGTTGGGAGACCCAGTACTTC. It translates to CASSKGTSWETQYF.

The chain couples TRBV29-1 to TRBJ2-7, with TRBD1 identical over 11 bases. The CDR3 is 13 residues long. Germline CDR1 reads SQVTM; CDR2 reads ANQGSEA. Trimming removed 5 bases from V and 4 bases from J; junction bases left unmatched: 4. The CDR3 protein is CSVLGDRGYEQYF. CDR3 DNA: TGCAGCGTTCTCGGGGACAGGGGGTACGAGCAGTACTTC.

The chain couples TRBV13 to TRBJ2-5; D is undetermined. The CDR3 totals 14 residues. Trimming took 2 bases from V and 5 from J, leaving 12 bases between them. In germline, CDR1 is PRHDT, CDR2 FYEKMQ (reference sequence). CDR3 amino acids: CASSLKDGVETQYF. CDR3 nucleotide sequence: TGTGCCAGCAGCTTAAAGGATGGGGTGGAGACCCAGTACTTC.

This chain connects TRBV5-4 to TRBJ2-5; tentative D call: TRBD1 (5 bases). The germline V and J ends were trimmed by 3 bases and 2 bases, with 17 bases remaining between them. Germline lookup yields CDR1 SGHNT and CDR2 YYREEE (reference sequence). The CDR3 covers 16 residues. The CDR3 region has the DNA TGTGCCAGCAGCTCGGCTGAAGGGGCAGGGCAAGAGACCCAGTACTTC. Translated, it gives CASSSAEGAGQETQYF.

A few counts support this clonotype. V is TRBV20-1 and J is TRBJ2-7, with D possibly TRBD1 on 5 matching bases. Trimming took 4 bases from V and 3 from J, leaving 7 bases between them. The CDR3 loop spans 11 amino acids. Germline V gene data show CDR1 as DFQATT and CDR2 as SNEGSKA (reference sequence). CDR3 nucleotide sequence: TGCAGTGCTATCCAGGGCTACGAGCAGTACTTC. This encodes CSAIQGYEQYF.

The V call is TRBV7-9, the J call TRBJ1-2, with 7 positions matching TRBD1. With V trimmed by 4 bases and J by 2 bases, 1 base remained unmatched. CDR1 is SEHNR, CDR2 FQNEAQ, per germline (reference sequence). This CDR3 region has 13 residues. The CDR3 here is CASSSQGNYGYTF. The DNA for the CDR3 is TGTGCCAGCAGCTCACAGGGGAACTATGGCTACACCTTC.

V usage is TRBV20-1 and J usage is TRBJ2-2; no definite D call. Germline assignment: CDR1 DFQATT and CDR2 SNEGSKA (reference sequence). CDR3 length equals 14 residues. Trimming shortened V by 6 bases and J by 0 bases, and 11 bases separated the two germline ends. The CDR3 bases are TGCAGTGCGACATTCGATCCGAACACCGGGGAGCTGTTTTTT. It yields the protein CSATFDPNTGELFF.

This clonotype was counted once. The rearrangement joins TRBV9 to TRBJ2-1, with D unclear. Per germline, CDR1 SGDLS and CDR2 YYNGEE. The CDR3 length is 15 residues. V lost 0 bases and J 6 bases, leaving 13 bases between the germline ends. DNA for the CDR3: TGTGCCAGCAGCGTAGCGGCAGCATCGGGCAATGAGCAGTTCTTC. Translation: CASSVAAASGNEQFF.

The chain is built from TRBV4-1 and TRBJ1-1, with a weak D call TRBD1 (6 bases). This CDR3 spans 15 amino acids. CDR1 and CDR2 from the germline V gene are MGHRA and YSYEKL. V was cut by 5 bases and J by 0 bases, with 13 bases left in between. CDR3 sequence reads: CASSSSGQMNTEAFF. For the CDR3, the DNA is TGCGCCAGCAGCAGTTCCGGACAGATGAACACTGAAGCTTTCTTT.

The rearrangement uses TRBV29-1 and TRBJ2-3; D might be TRBD1 or TRBD2, each matching 5 bases. Germline V gives CDR1 SQVTM, CDR2 ANQGSEA. CDR3 length: 14 amino acids. V lost 8 bases and J lost 2, with 17 bases in between. The CDR3 nucleotides are TGCAGCATCCGAACTGGGACGGTCACAGATACGCAGTATTTT. Its translation is CSIRTGTVTDTQYF.

This chain connects TRBV20-1 to TRBJ1-6, with no clear D. CDR1 and CDR2 (germline): DFQATT, SNEGSKA (reference sequence). The CDR3 contains 13 residues. V lost 7 bases and J lost 9, with 16 bases in between. This CDR3 reads CSVEKEEGSPLHF. In nucleotides, the CDR3 is TGCAGTGTTGAGAAGGAAGAAGGTTCACCCCTCCACTTT.

The V gene is TRBV20-1, the J gene TRBJ2-5; 11 bases map to TRBD1. The J segment lost 4 bases and the V segment lost 5 bases, leaving 9 bases of the junction unmatched. The CDR3 totals 15 residues. In germline, CDR1 is DFQATT, CDR2 SNEGSKA (reference sequence). Here the CDR3 reads CSAGGQGAYVETQYF. Here the CDR3 DNA reads TGCAGTGCTGGAGGACAGGGGGCGTATGTAGAGACCCAGTACTTC.